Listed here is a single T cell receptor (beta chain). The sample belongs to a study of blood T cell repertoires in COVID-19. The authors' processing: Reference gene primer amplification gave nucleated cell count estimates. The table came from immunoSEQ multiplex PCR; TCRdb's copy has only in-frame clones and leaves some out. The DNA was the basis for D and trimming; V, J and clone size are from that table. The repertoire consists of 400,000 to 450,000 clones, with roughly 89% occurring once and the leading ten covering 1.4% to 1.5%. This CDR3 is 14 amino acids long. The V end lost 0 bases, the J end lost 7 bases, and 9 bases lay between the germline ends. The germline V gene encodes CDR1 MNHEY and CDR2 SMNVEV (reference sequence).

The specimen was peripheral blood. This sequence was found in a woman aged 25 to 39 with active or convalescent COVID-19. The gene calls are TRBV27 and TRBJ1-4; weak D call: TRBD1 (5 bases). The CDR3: CASSLSGGVEKLFF. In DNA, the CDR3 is TGTGCCAGCAGTTTATCCGGGGGGGTTGAAAAACTGTTTTTT.